The clone carrying this T cell receptor (beta chain) was seen a handful of times. The repertoire was sequenced with immunoSEQ multiplex PCR; TCRdb's copy has only in-frame clones and lacks some. This sample has under 150,000 clones, with roughly four fifths found just once. The data are from a study of blood T cell repertoires in COVID-19. V gave up 1 base and J gave up 3 bases; unmatched junction bases: 5. This CDR3 has 17 residues. Germline V gene data show CDR1 as SGHTA and CDR2 as FQGNSA. Specimen: peripheral blood. V gene TRBV7-2 combines with J gene TRBJ1-5; 11 nucleotides match TRBD1. The clonotype originates from an elderly man with acute or convalescent COVID-19. CDR3 sequence reads: CASSLVGTGGYNQPQHF. The CDR3 coding sequence is TGTGCCAGCAGCTTAGTCGGGACAGGGGGGTACAATCAGCCCCAGCATTTT.